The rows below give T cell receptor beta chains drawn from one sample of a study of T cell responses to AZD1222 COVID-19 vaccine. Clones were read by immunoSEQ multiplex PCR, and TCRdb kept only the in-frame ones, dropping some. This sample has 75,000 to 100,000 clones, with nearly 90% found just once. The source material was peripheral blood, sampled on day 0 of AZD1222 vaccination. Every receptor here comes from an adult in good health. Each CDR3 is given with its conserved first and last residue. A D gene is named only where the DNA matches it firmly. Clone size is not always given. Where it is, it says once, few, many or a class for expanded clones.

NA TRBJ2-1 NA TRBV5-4 TGTGCCAGCAGCTACCGTTTATCGAGCTCCTACAATGAGCAGTTCTTC CASSYRLSSSYNEQFF
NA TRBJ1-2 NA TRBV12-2 TGTGCAAGTCGCTGCACAGAGACAGGGTCGGTGTACTATGGCTACACCTTC CASRCTETGSVYYGYTF
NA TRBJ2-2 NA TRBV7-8 TGTGCCAGCAGCGTAGACAGGACTAGGACCGGGGAGCTGTTTTTT CASSVDRTRTGELFF
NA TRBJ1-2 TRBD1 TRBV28 TGTGCCAGCAGTCCGAATCGACAGGGGCTCTATGGCTACACCTTC CASSPNRQGLYGYTF
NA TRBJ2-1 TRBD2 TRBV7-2 TGTGCCAGCAGCTTAAGTTTACTAGCGGTCTACAATGAGCAGTTCTTC CASSLSLLAVYNEQFF
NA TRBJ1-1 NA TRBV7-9 TGTGCCAGCAGCTTAGGGTTCCGGGGAAACACTGAAGCTTTCTTT CASSLGFRGNTEAFF
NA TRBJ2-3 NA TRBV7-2 TGTGCCAGCAGCTCAGTCGGAGATACGCAGTATTTT CASSSVGDTQYF
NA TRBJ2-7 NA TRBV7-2 TGTGCCAGCAGCTTAGCGGTTGGGGGGCGAAACGAGCAGTACTTC CASSLAVGGRNEQYF
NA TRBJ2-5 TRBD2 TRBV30 TGTGCCTGGAGTGTAGTTCTAGCGGGGGCAGAGACCCAGTACTTC CAWSVVLAGAETQYF
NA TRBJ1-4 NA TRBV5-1 TGCGCCAGCAGCTTGGCAGTGAGTAATGAAAAACTGTTTTTT CASSLAVSNEKLFF
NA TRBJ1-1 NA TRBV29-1 TGCAGCGTTGAACGCCCGGACAGCCCAAACACTGAAGCTTTCTTT CSVERPDSPNTEAFF
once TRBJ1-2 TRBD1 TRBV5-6 TGTGCCAGCAGCTTGGGGGGACAGACAGATGGCTACACCTTC CASSLGGQTDGYTF
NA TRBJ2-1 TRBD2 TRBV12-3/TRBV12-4 TGTGCCAGTGGGACTAGCCGGGAGCAGTTCTTC CASGTSREQFF
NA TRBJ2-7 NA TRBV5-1 TGCGCCAGCAGCTTGGAGGGCAGGGTAAACGAGCAGTACTTC CASSLEGRVNEQYF
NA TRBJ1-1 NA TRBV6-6 TGTGCCAGCAGAATATCTGAGGGGGGCCGGGGCACTGAAGCTTTCTTT CASRISEGGRGTEAFF
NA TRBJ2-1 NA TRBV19 TGTGCCAGTAGGGATTCGGGTCGCGGGCGCCATGAGCAGTTCTTC CASRDSGRGRHEQFF
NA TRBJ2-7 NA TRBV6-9 TGTGCCAGCTTCGGGGACACTCCCTACGAGCAGTACTTC CASFGDTPYEQYF
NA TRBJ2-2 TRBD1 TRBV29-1 TGCAGCGTCGCCCCAGGGGGCCCCGGGGAGCTGTTTTTT CSVAPGGPGELFF
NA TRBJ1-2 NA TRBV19 TGTGCCAGTAGTACGTCCTTCTTAGCTAACTATGGCTACACCTTC CASSTSFLANYGYTF
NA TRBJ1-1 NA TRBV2 TGTGCCAGCAGTGGGAATTGGGCGGTGAACACTGAAGCTTTCTTT CASSGNWAVNTEAFF
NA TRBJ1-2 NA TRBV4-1 TGCGCCAGCAGCCCGCCGACAACGTCCTATGGCTACACCTTC CASSPPTTSYGYTF
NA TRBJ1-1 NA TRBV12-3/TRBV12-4 TGTGCCAGCAGCTTGGGGAGGACTGAAGCTTTCTTT CASSLGRTEAFF
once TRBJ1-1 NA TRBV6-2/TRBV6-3 TGTGCCAGCAGTTCGCGACTAGAAGCTTTCTTT CASSSRLEAFF
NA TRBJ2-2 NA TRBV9 TGTGCCAGCAGCGTAGAAGTAGCTTTCGCCGGGGAGCTGTTTTTT CASSVEVAFAGELFF